The 21 T cell receptor beta chains given below trace back to one sample, sequenced in a study of blood T cells in healthy people across ages. Primers used in a second PCR of about 7 to 11 cycles were a sample-barcoded 5' primer and a J-beta primer mix. One entry per CDR3 protein results from TCRdb running MiXCR on the 5' RACE reads. The table records 1.8 million or so distinct CDR3 sequences, around 42% of them present only once. Input material: blood. These receptors all come from a human donor in good health.

This clonotype was counted only a few times. As DNA, the CDR3 is TGTGCCAGTAGTATTCGGGGGGGGCAGCAGTTCTTC. Its translation: CASSIRGGQQFF. V is TRBV19 and J is TRBJ2-1; 8 nucleotides agree with TRBD2. CDR1 LNHDA and CDR2 SQIVND come from the germline V gene (reference sequence). Unmatched junction bases numbered 3, after V lost 3 bases and J lost 11 bases. There are 12 residues in the CDR3.

The V and J genes are TRBV15 and TRBJ2-5, with a possible D match to TRBD1 (5 bases). Germline V gives CDR1 LNHNV, CDR2 YYDKDF (reference sequence). This CDR3 contains 15 residues. V lost 1 base, J lost 0 bases, and 9 bases lay in between. CDR3 nucleotide sequence: TGTGCCACCAGCAGAGGCCAGGGCAACCAAGAGACCCAGTACTTC. Its translation: CATSRGQGNQETQYF.

As concerns this clonotype: The junction departs from the called germline gene at one end, perhaps through a read error. The chain couples TRBV20-1 to TRBJ2-3; 14 nucleotides agree with TRBD2. The CDR3 has 15 residues. From germline, CDR1 is DFQATT and CDR2 SNEGSKA (reference sequence). The CDR3 DNA follows: TGCGGTGCCCAGGGACTAGCGGGGGTAGCAGATACGCAGTATTTT. Protein sequence: CGAQGLAGVADTQYF.

There are a few counts of this clonotype. J is TRBJ1-5 and V is TRBV15; D is uncertain. Germline V gene lookup returns CDR1 LNHNV and CDR2 YYDKDF (reference sequence). V lost 0 bases, J lost 6 bases, and 6 bases lay in between. CDR3 length: 13 amino acids. CDR3 sequence: CATSRDRVQPQHF. DNA for the CDR3: TGTGCCACCAGCAGAGATAGGGTTCAGCCCCAGCATTTT.

This chain links TRBV12-3 or TRBV12-4 with TRBJ1-1; D is unresolved. V was pared by 5 bases and J by 8 bases, with 15 bases between. This CDR3 comprises 13 residues. The CDR3 DNA follows: TGTGCCAGCAGTCAACACTCAGGTGGAGAAGCTTTCTTT. It specifies CASSQHSGGEAFF.

The sample holds many counts of this clonotype. V and J are TRBV28 and TRBJ1-2, with 10 positions matching TRBD1. Looked up from germline, CDR1 is MDHEN and CDR2 is SYDVKM. V shed 7 bases, J shed 9 bases, and the junction held 14 bases outside the gene matches. CDR3 length: 15 amino acids. DNA of the CDR3: TGTGCCAGCAAGAAGGACCTGCGGACAGGGGGGAGCTACACCTTC. It yields the protein CASKKDLRTGGSYTF.

The J gene is TRBJ2-1, the V gene TRBV7-8, with D possibly being TRBD1 (6 bases). CDR3 length equals 17 residues. Germline V gives CDR1 SGHVS, CDR2 FQNEAQ. V lost 4 bases and J lost 0, with 16 bases in between. The CDR3 sequence: CASSSGARGLSYNEQFF. The CDR3 nucleotides are TGTGCCAGCAGCTCAGGGGCCCGGGGCCTCTCCTACAATGAGCAGTTCTTC. The full variable domain, rest sourced from reference TRBV7-8 and TRBJ2-1, is GAGVSQSPRYKVAKRGQDVALRCDPISGHVSLFWYQQALGQGPEFLTYFQNEAQLDKSGLPSDRFFAERPEGSVSTLKIQRTQQEDSAVYLCASSSGARGLSYNEQFFGPGTRLTVL.

J is TRBJ2-7 and V is TRBV12-3 or TRBV12-4; no clear D gene. Trimming removed 1 base from V and 2 bases from J, with 12 bases in between. The length of the CDR3 is 15 residues. The CDR3 is CASSLGLIFPYEQYF. The DNA of the CDR3 is TGTGCCAGCAGTTTAGGTTTGATTTTTCCCTACGAGCAGTACTTC.

The chain recombines TRBV6-2 or TRBV6-3 with TRBJ2-1; no definite D call. V shed 6 bases and J shed 0 bases, with 12 bases lying between them. The CDR3 is 15 amino acids. The V gene's germline CDR1 is MNHEY and CDR2 SVGEGT. The CDR3 spells CASSPPESSYNEQFF. The CDR3 bases are TGTGCCAGCAGCCCCCCGGAGAGCTCCTACAATGAGCAGTTCTTC.

This clonotype appeared a few times. The V and J genes are TRBV7-3 and TRBJ2-5; no definite D call. Germline V gene sequence: CDR1 SGHTA, CDR2 FQGTGA. The ends were cut back, 3 bases at V and 2 bases at J, with 13 bases in the middle. The CDR3 has 15 residues. The CDR3 sequence is CASSFHPGTQETQYF. The CDR3 DNA reads TGTGCCAGCAGCTTCCACCCGGGTACTCAAGAGACCCAGTACTTC.

A few counts support this clonotype. V and J are TRBV29-1 and TRBJ2-7; 11 bases map to TRBD1. Looked up from germline, CDR1 is SQVTM and CDR2 is ANQGSEA. The CDR3 runs to 14 residues. V was clipped by 6 bases and J by 3 bases; unmatched bases: 7. The CDR3: CSVSRDRGIYEQYF. CDR3 DNA: TGCAGCGTCTCCCGGGACAGGGGGATCTACGAGCAGTACTTC.

This clonotype showed up many times. The CDR3 loop reads CASSFEGGANVLTF. Written as DNA, the CDR3 is TGTGCCAGCAGCTTCGAGGGAGGGGCCAACGTCCTGACTTTC. The chain couples TRBV7-9 to TRBJ2-6; TRBD2 is a possible D gene (5 bases). The V and J ends lost 3 bases and 4 bases respectively, with 7 bases between them. This CDR3 spans 14 amino acids. The germline V gene encodes CDR1 SEHNR and CDR2 FQNEAQ (reference sequence). The variable domain in full, completed from reference TRBV7-9 and TRBJ2-6, reads DTGVSQNPRHKITKRGQNVTFRCDPISEHNRLYWYRQTLGQGPEFLTYFQNEAQLEKSRLLSDRFSAERPKGSFSTLEIQRTEQGDSAMYLCASSFEGGANVLTFGAGSRLTVL.

This clonotype was picked up one time. J is TRBJ1-6 and V is TRBV14, with 12 bases matching TRBD1. CDR3 length: 15 amino acids. Unmatched junction bases numbered 2, after V lost 3 bases and J lost 8 bases. CDR1 is SGHDN, CDR2 FVKESK, per germline. CDR3 nucleotides: TGTGCCAGCAGCCAGGGGACAGGGGGCCATTCACCCCTCCACTTT. Its translation is CASSQGTGGHSPLHF.

This clonotype was counted between two and nine times. The chain couples TRBV28 to TRBJ2-3; the match to TRBD1 covers 12 bases. The V gene's germline CDR1 is MDHEN and CDR2 SYDVKM. Germline trimming cut 3 bases from V and 2 bases from J; bases unmatched to any gene: 6. The CDR3 is 17 residues long. The CDR3 DNA reads as TGTGCCAGCAGTTTCCTGGGACAGGGGGCACACACAGATACGCAGTATTTT. Translated: CASSFLGQGAHTDTQYF.

This clonotype turned up a few times. CDR3 bases: TGTGCCAGCAGTTTCCAGCTTTGGAATGAGCAGTTCTTC. It encodes CASSFQLWNEQFF. The chain uses TRBV12-3 or TRBV12-4 and TRBJ2-1; D gene unclear. Trimming removed 3 bases from V and 7 bases from J, with 10 bases in between. CDR3 length equals 13 residues.

This clonotype has only a few counts. This sequence joins TRBV5-8 and TRBJ1-2; tentative D call: TRBD1 (6 bases). This CDR3 is built from 16 residues. Trimming removed 2 bases from V and 4 bases from J, with 18 bases in between. Germline V CDR1 and CDR2: SGHTS, YDEGEE. The CDR3 DNA follows: TGTGCCAGCAGCTTCCGGGACACACTCCTTGTCTATGGCTACACCTTC. Translated, it gives CASSFRDTLLVYGYTF.

Of note for this clonotype: The junction departs from germline at one end; a sequencing error may be responsible. The chain carries TRBV4-3 and TRBJ1-2; no clear D. Germline CDR1 reads LGHNA; CDR2 reads YSLEER. The CDR3 length is 14 residues. The CDR3 DNA follows: TGCGCCGGCAGCCTCCGAGGAGACGGTAATGGCTACACCTTC. It specifies CAGSLRGDGNGYTF.

Notes on this clonotype: Sequence at one end of the junction differs from germline and may be a read error. The chain employs TRBV20-1 and TRBJ2-1; 7 bases are shared with TRBD1. Germline V gene lookup returns CDR1 DFQATT and CDR2 SNEGSKA (reference sequence). The CDR3 covers 15 residues. CDR3 protein: CSAREIGPGGNEQFF. The CDR3, as DNA: TGCAGTGCTCGAGAGATAGGGCCAGGGGGCAATGAGCAGTTCTTC.

This clonotype was detected a few times. The gene calls are TRBV7-2 and TRBJ2-4; D is perhaps TRBD1 (6 bases). Matching the DNA end better, TRBJ2-7 makes the J call doubtful. The CDR3 consists of 15 residues. CDR1 is SGHTA, CDR2 FQGNSA, per germline. In nucleotides, the CDR3 is TGTGCCAGCAGCTTAGGAGCAGGGGCCTTCTCCGAGCAGTACTTC. It is translated as CASSLGAGAFSEQYF.

The rearrangement joins TRBV4-1 to TRBJ2-5, with a weak D call TRBD2 (7 bases). V was trimmed by 1 base and J by 4 bases, leaving 19 bases between them. Germline CDR1 MGHRA, CDR2 YSYEKL. The CDR3 totals 17 residues. CDR3 residues: CASSQARNRGAGETQYF. CDR3 in DNA: TGCGCCAGCAGCCAAGCCAGAAACCGGGGGGCGGGAGAGACCCAGTACTTC.

The chain uses TRBV29-1 and TRBJ1-4; D is ambiguous. The J call is doubtful: the DNA matches TRBJ2-2 better. This CDR3 is 13 amino acids long. CDR1 and CDR2 from the germline V gene are SQVTM and ANQGSEA. The CDR3 region is CSVGSGRVGELFF. CDR3 sequence (DNA): TGCAGCGTTGGTTCTGGTCGAGTGGGGGAGCTGTTTTTT.